This T cell receptor (beta chain) emerged from a study of radiotherapy plus CTLA-4 blockade in lung cancer. Study-level results: Peripheral blood showed expansion of tumor-derived TCR clones after radiotherapy and ipilimumab.

This clone was counted a single time. Its antigen is unidentified. Assay: immunoSEQ multiplex PCR; the TCRdb copy retains only in-frame clones and omits some. The sample yields approximately 90,000 clones, around four fifths seen once. The TCR comes from a human donor with non-small cell lung cancer who had stable disease on radiotherapy plus ipilimumab. This material consisted of peripheral blood, taken from a patient treated with radiotherapy plus ipilimumab.

The DNA of the CDR3 is TGTGCCAGCAGCCAAGGTGGGTTGAGGATGGGATCACCCCTCCACTTT. Protein product: CASSQGGLRMGSPLHF. The rearrangement joins TRBV4-2 to TRBJ1-6; the D is unclear. This CDR3 region has 16 residues. V was pared by 1 base and J by 10 bases, with 17 bases between. Germline V gene sequence: CDR1 LGHNA, CDR2 YNFKEQ.